Listed here are 2 T cell receptor beta chains from one sample, sequenced in a study of blood T cell repertoires in COVID-19. Measured with immunoSEQ multiplex PCR; TCRdb has only the in-frame clones, and not every one. The sample lists more than 200,000 clones; over 70% were seen once. Input material: peripheral blood. All receptors come from a man aged 35 to 55 with acute or convalescent COVID-19.

The chain carries TRBV7-2 and TRBJ2-1; 12 positions match TRBD2. This CDR3 spans 16 amino acids. Germline loops: CDR1 SGHTA, CDR2 FQGNSA. V shed 3 bases and J 3 bases; nucleotides not matched to a gene: 3. CDR3 nucleotide sequence: TGTGCCAGCAGCTTTTCGACTAGCGGGAGCTACAATGAGCAGTTCTTC. Protein product: CASSFSTSGSYNEQFF.

The gene calls are TRBV2 and TRBJ1-2; D is ambiguous. Per germline, CDR1 SNHLY and CDR2 FYNNEI. This CDR3 region has 13 residues. Trimming stripped 7 bases from V and 0 bases from J, with 9 bases between. CDR3 sequence reads: CASKKGANYGYTF. Here the CDR3 DNA reads TGTGCCAGCAAGAAAGGAGCTAACTATGGCTACACCTTC.